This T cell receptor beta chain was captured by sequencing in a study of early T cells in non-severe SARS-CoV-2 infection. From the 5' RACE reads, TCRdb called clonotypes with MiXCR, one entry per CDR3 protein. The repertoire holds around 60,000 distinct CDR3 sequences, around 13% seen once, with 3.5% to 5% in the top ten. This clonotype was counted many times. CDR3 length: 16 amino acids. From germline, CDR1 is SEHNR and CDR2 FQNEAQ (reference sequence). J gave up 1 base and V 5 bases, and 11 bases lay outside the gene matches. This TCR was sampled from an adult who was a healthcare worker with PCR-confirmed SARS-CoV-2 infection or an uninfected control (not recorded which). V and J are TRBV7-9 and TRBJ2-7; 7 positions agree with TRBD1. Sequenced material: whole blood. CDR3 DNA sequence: TGTGCCAGCAGCACACAGGGGATAGGCCAATCCTACGAGCAGTACTTC. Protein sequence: CASSTQGIGQSYEQYF.